The 20 T cell receptor beta chains below were found in one sample sequenced in a study of blood T cell repertoires in COVID-19. Using immunoSEQ multiplex PCR, the repertoire was profiled, and TCRdb retains in-frame clones only, with some absent. Of around 250,000 clones in the sample, approximately 86% were seen once. The specimen sequenced was peripheral blood. These TCRs come from a woman aged 65 to 85 with active or convalescent COVID-19.

J is TRBJ1-5 and V is TRBV9, with 7 bases that match TRBD1. Trimming at V came to 6 bases and at J to 0 bases, leaving 18 bases not matched to a gene. The CDR3 is made up of 19 amino acids. CDR1 and CDR2 from the germline V gene are SGDLS and YYNGEE. CDR3 residues: CASTTGAYRMTYSNQPQHF. The CDR3 nucleotides read TGTGCCAGCACCACAGGGGCCTACCGTATGACCTATAGCAATCAGCCCCAGCATTTT. Looking up the rest from reference TRBV9 and TRBJ1-5 gives the full variable domain: DSGVTQTPKHLITATGQRVTLRCSPRSGDLSVYWYQQSLDQGLQFLIQYYNGEERAKGNILERFSAQQFPDLHSELNLSSLELGDSALYFCASTTGAYRMTYSNQPQHFGDGTRLSIL.

V gene TRBV6-5 combines with J gene TRBJ1-3, with D perhaps TRBD1 (5 bases). CDR1 and CDR2 from the germline V gene are MNHEY and SVGAGI. The CDR3 spans 14 residues. Trimming removed 7 bases from V and 4 bases from J, with 14 bases in between. The CDR3 here is CASKGRARGNTIYF. Written as DNA, the CDR3 is TGTGCCAGCAAGGGGAGGGCGAGAGGAAACACCATATATTTT.

The V gene is TRBV6-5, the J gene TRBJ2-7, with 8 bases aligning to TRBD2. The CDR3 is made up of 16 amino acids. V trimming: 2 bases; J trimming: 1 base; junction bases outside the gene matches: 7. From germline, CDR1 is MNHEY and CDR2 SVGAGI. The CDR3 region has the DNA TGTGCCAGCAGTTACAGCACGGGACTAGGGTCCTACGAGCAGTACTTC. Translating gives CASSYSTGLGSYEQYF.

This rearrangement joins TRBV14 to TRBJ2-1; 9 bases are shared with TRBD2. This CDR3 is 17 amino acids long. V lost 0 bases and J lost 3; bases outside the gene matches: 6. Germline values: CDR1 SGHDN, CDR2 FVKESK. The CDR3 sequence is CASSQEFPSGVYNEQFF. As DNA, the CDR3 is TGTGCCAGCAGCCAAGAGTTCCCTAGCGGGGTCTACAATGAGCAGTTCTTC.

As regards this clone: This sample includes further DNA sequences coding for the same CDR3. The chain joins TRBV18 to TRBJ2-5; D is perhaps TRBD1 (6 bases). CDR3 length: 13 amino acids. The germline gives CDR1 KGHSH, CDR2 LQKENI. V was pared by 3 bases and J by 4 bases, with 9 bases between. The DNA of the CDR3 is TGTGCCAGCTCACCGCAGACAGGAGAGACCCAGTACTTC. It specifies CASSPQTGETQYF.

This chain uses TRBV10-3 with TRBJ1-1; D perhaps matches TRBD1 (6 bases). Per germline, CDR1 ENHRY and CDR2 SYGVKD. The length of the CDR3 is 13 residues. V lost 4 bases, J lost 6 bases, and 12 bases lay in between. As DNA, the CDR3 is TGTGCCATCAGTGGGGACAACAGCCCTGAAGCTTTCTTT. Amino acid sequence: CAISGDNSPEAFF.

This clone occurred once. Other DNA sequences in this specimen translate into the identical CDR3. The chain is built from TRBV24-1 and TRBJ1-1, with D unclear. The CDR3 consists of 13 residues. V was trimmed by 1 base and J by 3 bases, leaving 5 bases between them. Germline V gene sequence: CDR1 KGHDR, CDR2 SFDVKD. CDR3 amino acids: CATSDFPDTEAFF. In nucleotides, the CDR3 is TGTGCCACCAGTGATTTCCCCGACACTGAAGCTTTCTTT.

This clone is a singleton in its sample. V and J are TRBV4-1 and TRBJ1-1, with 10 bases matching TRBD1. The trim removed 0 bases at V and 10 bases at J, leaving 5 bases unmatched. Per germline, CDR1 MGHRA and CDR2 YSYEKL. CDR3 length equals 14 residues. The CDR3 spells CASSQEGQGIAAFF. For the CDR3, the DNA is TGCGCCAGCAGCCAAGAGGGACAGGGGATCGCAGCTTTCTTT.

This clone came up a few times. J is TRBJ1-5 and V is TRBV6-2 or TRBV6-3, with D maybe TRBD1 (5 bases). The length of the CDR3 is 16 residues. Germline values: CDR1 MNHEY, CDR2 SVGEGT. The V end lost 2 bases, the J end lost 4 bases, and 15 bases lay between the germline ends. The CDR3 sequence: CASSYTPGFSNQPQHF. The CDR3 nucleotides are TGTGCCAGCAGTTACACTCCAGGGTTCTCTAATCAGCCCCAGCATTTT.

This clone was detected a few times. The chain recombines TRBV4-2 with TRBJ2-1; 8 bases agree with TRBD2. This CDR3 contains 18 residues. Germline CDR1 is LGHNA and CDR2 is YNFKEQ. With V trimmed by 1 base and J by 0 bases, 8 bases remained unmatched. CDR3 loop: CASSQATGGPISYNEQFF. The CDR3 DNA follows: TGTGCCAGCAGCCAAGCCACGGGGGGGCCAATCTCCTACAATGAGCAGTTCTTC.

The chain recombines TRBV5-6 with TRBJ1-6; D remains ambiguous. This CDR3 is 15 amino acids long. V was trimmed by 0 bases and J by 7 bases, leaving 11 bases between them. Germline V CDR1 and CDR2: SGHDT, YYEEEE. The chain's CDR3 is CASSLAPGANSPLHF. The DNA for the CDR3 is TGTGCCAGCAGCTTGGCCCCCGGAGCAAATTCACCCCTCCACTTT.

The chain combines TRBV7-9 with TRBJ1-2; D possibly corresponds to TRBD1 (6 bases). This CDR3 has 14 amino acids. Between the trimmed V and J ends, which lost 4 bases and 8 bases, there was a span of 17 bases. Germline CDR1 reads SEHNR; CDR2 reads FQNEAQ (reference sequence). The CDR3 spells CASSSDTGNSGYTF. In DNA form, the CDR3 reads TGTGCCAGCAGCTCGGATACAGGGAATTCGGGCTACACCTTC. Supplemented by reference TRBV7-9 and TRBJ1-2, the full variable domain reads DTGVSQNPRHKITKRGQNVTFRCDPISEHNRLYWYRQTLGQGPEFLTYFQNEAQLEKSRLLSDRFSAERPKGSFSTLEIQRTEQGDSAMYLCASSSDTGNSGYTFGSGTRLTVV.

The chain links TRBV29-1 to TRBJ2-7; D is undetermined. Trimming shortened V by 0 bases and J by 0 bases, and 9 bases separated the two germline ends. Germline-derived CDR1 and CDR2 are SQVTM and ANQGSEA. CDR3 size: 14 residues. CDR3 region: CSVEEASSSYEQYF. The CDR3 bases are TGCAGCGTTGAAGAGGCCTCCAGCTCCTACGAGCAGTACTTC.

This sequence joins TRBV24-1 and TRBJ2-1; the match to TRBD1 covers 7 bases. The CDR3 has 18 residues. In germline, CDR1 is KGHDR, CDR2 SFDVKD. V dropped 4 bases and J dropped 6; count of bases not matched to a gene: 17. DNA for the CDR3: TGTGCCACCAGTGAAAACACGCGGACAGGCGCTGGGTTCAATGAGCAGTTCTTC. Residues: CATSENTRTGAGFNEQFF.

This clone was recorded many times. The J gene is TRBJ2-5, the V gene TRBV2, with 7 bases identical to TRBD2. Germline assignment: CDR1 SNHLY and CDR2 FYNNEI. This CDR3 is built from 14 residues. The trim removed 3 bases at V and 5 bases at J, leaving 6 bases unmatched. CDR3 in amino acids: CASSDAWGGETQYF. The CDR3 bases are TGTGCCAGCAGTGATGCCTGGGGGGGGGAGACCCAGTACTTC.

The chain employs TRBV5-4 and TRBJ2-3; TRBD2 aligns across 7 bases. This CDR3 region has 17 residues. Trimming removed 2 bases from V and 0 bases from J; junction bases left unmatched: 9. Germline loops: CDR1 SGHNT, CDR2 YYREEE (reference sequence). The CDR3 is CASSFPPGGGSTDTQYF. CDR3 DNA: TGTGCCAGCAGCTTCCCTCCGGGGGGAGGGAGCACAGATACGCAGTATTTT. Combining the CDR3 with reference TRBV5-4 and TRBJ2-3 gives the whole variable domain ETGVTQSPTHLIKTRGQQVTLRCSSQSGHNTVSWYQQALGQGPQFIFQYYREEENGRGNFPPRFSGLQFPNYSSELNVNALELDDSALYLCASSFPPGGGSTDTQYFGPGTRLTVL.

The chain combines TRBV6-6 with TRBJ1-1; D is uncertain. The CDR3 has 13 amino acids. V was cut by 3 bases and J by 2 bases, with 7 bases left in between. From germline, CDR1 is MNHNY and CDR2 SVGAGI (reference sequence). CDR3 nucleotides: TGTGCCAGCAGTTATATTACTAACACTGAAGCTTTCTTT. It translates to CASSYITNTEAFF.

The J gene is TRBJ1-1, the V gene TRBV13; tentatively, D is TRBD1 (6 bases). V was pared by 3 bases and J by 7 bases, with 15 bases between. Germline V lookup: CDR1 PRHDT, CDR2 FYEKMQ (reference sequence). The CDR3 is 14 amino acids. The CDR3, as DNA: TGTGCCAGCAGCTTGGGGACACGGCCGATTGAAGCTTTCTTT. Translated: CASSLGTRPIEAFF.

As concerns this clone: The junction differs from germline at one of its ends, possibly a read error. The chain employs TRBV9 and TRBJ2-5, with 7 bases aligning to TRBD2. The CDR3 runs 12 residues. Per germline, CDR1 SGDLS and CDR2 YYNGEE. The CDR3 DNA sequence: TGTGCCAGCAGCGCTCACCCCGGGGGGTTGGACTTC. Protein sequence: CASSAHPGGLDF.

This chain links TRBV5-1 with TRBJ2-7; D gene ambiguous. The CDR3 sequence is 11 residues long. V lost 4 bases to trimming and J lost 2 bases, with 4 bases between them. Germline assignment: CDR1 SGHRS and CDR2 YFSETQ. The CDR3 DNA is TGCGCCAGCAGCGACACCTACGAGCAGTACTTC. Translating it yields CASSDTYEQYF.